The source of this T cell receptor beta chain is a study of T-cell memory formation after mild COVID-19 (dated by TCRdb to about 2021). Broadly, across the study: TCR sequence clusters from the two donors were found to be largely donor specific. In a couple of donors, T-cell clones that expanded and contracted after mild COVID-19 were followed by sequencing TCRalpha and TCRbeta repertoires longitudinally. The cohort comprised two young, previously healthy adult volunteers, one female and one male. Study-wide conclusions, independent of this receptor: Whether the second-wave clones peaking on day 37 were SARS-CoV-2 specific was not confirmed. Some responding clones were detected in pre-infection memory, suggesting pre-existing cross-reactive memory T cells joined the SARS-CoV-2 response. Contracting CD4+ clones were found mainly in CM and EM memory subsets, while CD8+ clones were enriched in EMRA. Only a couple of mild cases were covered in the study, and larger cohorts including severe cases with pre-infection samples were considered necessary. From day 15 to 85, contracting clones showed balanced CD4/CD8 phenotypes, whereas a second wave of clones that expanded from day 15 to 37 leaned towards CD4+.

CDR3 length: 16 amino acids, cysteine to phenylalanine. Solely the CDR3 DNA is kept, with 48 bases framed from the first base. The germline V gene specifies SGHRS as CDR1 and YFSETQ as CDR2. V is shortened by 1 base, J by 0 bases, and the region joining them spans 13 bases. In its sample, this clonotype was seen a few times. Its antigen specificity is not known. No clone much larger than this one lies a single base away; base qualities are absent. The sample was run on an Illumina NovaSeq 6000. Using 5'RACE with constant-segment primers, TCRalpha and TCRbeta cDNA libraries were constructed, with sample barcodes and unique molecular identifiers added in the process. Trizol reagent was used to extract RNA from every sample. Libraries were amplified in two PCR steps, with a second sample barcode and Illumina TruSeq adapters added in the second step. The libraries were sequenced on an Illumina NovaSeq using 2 x 150 bp paired-end reads. From the authors' description of their analysis: The reads were demultiplexed and collapsed into UMI-guided consensus sequences using migec v1.2.7. Using mixcr v2.1.11, UMI consensuses were aligned to TRA and TRB V and J templates and then assembled into clonotypes. Expanded or contracted clonotypes were those called significant by both edgeR and NoisET, with noise models trained on biological replicates. For edgeR calls, the thresholds were a false discovery rate-adjusted p below 0.01 and a log2 fold-change of 1. PCA with hierarchical clustering of max-normalized trajectories of the 1000 most abundant clonotypes was used as exploratory dynamics analysis. Each responding clone was given a CD4 or CD8 phenotype based on the CD4+ and CD8+ repertoires, which had been sequenced separately. TCRdb cleaned the public reads at Q25 with fastp, built clones with MiXCR and kept in-frame beta chains. Each entry merges the rows of one CDR3 protein and shows their most common DNA and genes. TCRdb, rather than the study authors, made the V and J calls. This sample lists 65,000 to 90,000 distinct CDR3 sequences; roughly 13% were detected once. The ten largest clonotypes hold around 41% of the sample.

PBMCs were isolated by Ficoll-Paque density gradient centrifugation. The receptor's source is a man younger than 35 who had mild COVID-19 (a few samples of this study predate the infection). The sample titles of this study are shuffled in the database, so cell type and time point are left out; the donor was told from shared clones. Sequencing was carried out using PBMCs or a T cell subset sorted from them (not recorded which). The rearranged segments are TRBV5-1 and TRBJ1-1, with the D gene uncertain. The CDR3: CASSLFTPAMNTEAFF. The nucleotide sequence is given as TGCGCCAGCAGCTTGTTCACGCCTGCGATGAACACTGAAGCTTTCTTT.